Following are 32 T cell receptor beta chains from one sample sequenced in a study of identical twins. TCRdb reprocessed the 5' RACE reads with MiXCR, giving one entry per CDR3 protein. The data show over 250,000 distinct CDR3 sequences, roughly 9.8% seen once. These data are also associated with another study on yellow fever vaccine responses in identical twins.

Sequenced material: CD8+ T cells sorted from blood. The origin of the receptors is a woman aged 18-30 years in good health.

The gene calls are TRBV7-8 and TRBJ2-7, with D possibly TRBD2 on 5 matching bases. V dropped 1 base and J dropped 1 base, with 11 bases sitting between them. CDR1 SGHVS and CDR2 FQNEAQ come from the germline V gene. This CDR3 contains 15 residues. The CDR3 sequence: CASSLVDRGSYEQYF. CDR3 nucleotide sequence: TGTGCCAGCAGCTTAGTTGATCGGGGATCCTACGAGCAGTACTTC. The complete variable domain, with remaining parts taken from reference TRBV7-8 and TRBJ2-7, reads GAGVSQSPRYKVAKRGQDVALRCDPISGHVSLFWYQQALGQGPEFLTYFQNEAQLDKSGLPSDRFFAERPEGSVSTLKIQRTQQEDSAVYLCASSLVDRGSYEQYFGPGTRLTVT.

This clonotype was counted between two and nine times. The chain joins TRBV27 to TRBJ2-3, with TRBD2 matching over 12 bases. Germline CDR1 and CDR2: MNHEY and SMNVEV (reference sequence). V was pared by 6 bases and J by 4 bases, with 14 bases of the junction left unmatched. The CDR3 covers 18 residues. CDR3 DNA sequence: TGTGCCAGCAGCCCGACCTCGTGGCTAGCGGGGGGGCCAGATACGCAGTATTTT. Translation: CASSPTSWLAGGPDTQYF.

In its sample, this clonotype was seen a few times. J is TRBJ2-7 and V is TRBV19; possible D gene TRBD2, 6 bases. Germline values: CDR1 LNHDA, CDR2 SQIVND (reference sequence). CDR3 length: 13 residues. The V end lost 3 bases, the J end lost 5 bases, and 11 bases lay between the germline ends. For the CDR3, the DNA is TGTGCCAGTAGTATCATTGCGGGAAACGAGCAGTACTTC. Its protein is CASSIIAGNEQYF.

The table lists this clonotype with many counts. The V and J genes are TRBV15 and TRBJ2-7; 10 positions agree with TRBD1. Germline values: CDR1 LNHNV, CDR2 YYDKDF (reference sequence). J was trimmed by 4 bases and V by 0 bases; bases with no gene match: 3. This CDR3 contains 15 residues. Here the CDR3 reads CATSRERQGAYEQYF. CDR3 nucleotides: TGTGCCACCAGCAGAGAAAGACAGGGGGCATACGAGCAGTACTTC.

The chain joins TRBV9 to TRBJ2-7, with D tentatively TRBD2 (6 bases). Per germline, CDR1 SGDLS and CDR2 YYNGEE. Trimming removed 7 bases at V and 4 bases at J, with 18 bases between. This CDR3 has 14 amino acids. CDR3 bases: TGTGCCAGCTCCGAAGCGGGTGGGACTTACGAGCAGTACTTC. It is translated as CASSEAGGTYEQYF. Looking up the rest from reference TRBV9 and TRBJ2-7 gives the full variable domain: DSGVTQTPKHLITATGQRVTLRCSPRSGDLSVYWYQQSLDQGLQFLIQYYNGEERAKGNILERFSAQQFPDLHSELNLSSLELGDSALYFCASSEAGGTYEQYFGPGTRLTVT.

This clonotype was recorded many times. J is TRBJ2-7 and V is TRBV6-5; 7 nucleotides agree with TRBD1. Losses at the gene ends were 1 base for V and 5 bases for J; bases not matched to a gene: 5. Germline V gene sequence: CDR1 MNHEY, CDR2 SVGAGI. CDR3 length: 14 residues. CDR3 bases: TGTGCCAGCAGTTACTATACAGGGGAAAACGAGCAGTACTTC. Protein product: CASSYYTGENEQYF.

Ten or more counts support this clonotype. This rearrangement joins TRBV4-2 to TRBJ1-5; 7 bases are a match to TRBD1. This CDR3 is built from 13 residues. Germline V CDR1 and CDR2: LGHNA, YNFKEQ. V shed 1 base, J shed 8 bases, and the junction held 2 bases outside the gene matches. CDR3 coding DNA: TGTGCCAGCAGCCAAGTAGGGGGCGAGCCCCAGCATTTT. It is translated as CASSQVGGEPQHF.

The chain combines TRBV7-6 with TRBJ2-5, with D possibly matching TRBD2 (5 bases). Germline loops: CDR1 SGHVS, CDR2 FNYEAQ. V dropped 8 bases and J dropped 5 bases, with 21 bases sitting between them. CDR3 size: 15 residues. The CDR3 DNA reads TGTGCCAGCGTGTACCTGGACGGGGTAGCGGAGACCCAGTACTTC. This codes for CASVYLDGVAETQYF.

This clonotype was detected ten times or more. The rearrangement links TRBV18 to TRBJ2-1; maybe TRBD2 (5 bases). CDR3 size: 16 residues. Germline loops: CDR1 KGHSH, CDR2 LQKENI. V was cut by 3 bases and J by 6 bases, with 18 bases left in between. The CDR3 DNA is TGTGCCAGCTCACCCCCTTTAGCGCGTTTGGGCAATGAGCAGTTCTTC. Amino acid sequence: CASSPPLARLGNEQFF.

This chain joins TRBV7-6 and TRBJ2-2; D not resolved. The CDR3 sequence is 15 residues long. CDR1 SGHVS and CDR2 FNYEAQ come from the germline V gene. V gave up 1 base and J gave up 4 bases, with 10 bases separating them. CDR3 nucleotides: TGTGCCAGCAGCTTAGGGAACGAGTTCACCGGGGAGCTGTTTTTT. Translated, it gives CASSLGNEFTGELFF. Full variable domain (missing parts from reference TRBV7-6 and TRBJ2-2): GAGVSQSPRYKVTKRGQDVALRCDPISGHVSLYWYRQALGQGPEFLTYFNYEAQQDKSGLPNDRFSAERPEGSISTLTIQRTEQRDSAMYRCASSLGNEFTGELFFGEGSRLTVL.

This clonotype was seen more than once but under ten times. V gene TRBV28 combines with J gene TRBJ1-5; D gene unclear. The length of the CDR3 is 15 residues. Germline V gene lookup returns CDR1 MDHEN and CDR2 SYDVKM. Trimming removed 6 bases at V and 5 bases at J, with 17 bases between. CDR3 loop: CASRIVVGIHQPQHF. In nucleotides, the CDR3 is TGTGCCAGCAGAATAGTAGTAGGGATCCATCAGCCCCAGCATTTT.

At least ten counts were recorded for this clonotype. The rearrangement uses TRBV7-3 and TRBJ2-1; D possibly corresponds to TRBD1 (5 bases). The CDR3 consists of 18 residues. Trimming took 0 bases from V and 0 from J, leaving 15 bases between them. Per germline, CDR1 SGHTA and CDR2 FQGTGA. In DNA form, the CDR3 reads TGTGCCAGCAGCTTAACGAAGAAGGGGCGAAGCTCCTACAATGAGCAGTTCTTC. It codes for CASSLTKKGRSSYNEQFF. Complete variable domain (other parts from reference TRBV7-3 and TRBJ2-1): GAGVSQTPSNKVTEKGKYVELRCDPISGHTALYWYRQSLGQGPEFLIYFQGTGAADDSGLPNDRFFAVRPEGSVSTLKIQRTERGDSAVYLCASSLTKKGRSSYNEQFFGPGTRLTVL.

The chain recombines TRBV5-6 with TRBJ2-2; no definite D call. The germline V gene encodes CDR1 SGHDT and CDR2 YYEEEE. Trimming left V 3 bases short and J 3 bases short, with 9 bases between. There are 14 residues in the CDR3. The CDR3 reads CASSSGRYTGELFF. The CDR3 DNA reads TGTGCCAGCAGCTCTGGCAGATACACCGGGGAGCTGTTTTTT.

V gene TRBV6-1 combines with J gene TRBJ1-5; D is ambiguous. The germline V and J ends were trimmed by 6 bases and 4 bases, with 13 bases remaining between them. CDR1 and CDR2 (germline): MNHNS, SASEGT. There are 14 residues in the CDR3. The DNA of the CDR3 is TGTGCCAGCAGCCACGACGGGGAGAATCAGCCCCAGCATTTT. Translating gives CASSHDGENQPQHF.

This clonotype was picked up a small number of times. The chain has TRBV13 and TRBJ2-1; tentatively, D is TRBD2 (6 bases). The germline CDR1 and CDR2 sequences are PRHDT and FYEKMQ (reference sequence). V dropped 4 bases and J dropped 2 bases, with 12 bases sitting between them. The CDR3 extends over 15 amino acids. Written as DNA, the CDR3 is TGTGCCAGCAGCTCTCGGGAGACCCCCTACAATGAGCAGTTCTTC. Translation: CASSSRETPYNEQFF.

This clonotype was found a few times. This sequence joins TRBV20-1 and TRBJ2-7, with D maybe TRBD2 (6 bases). The V end was cut by 6 bases, the J end by 3 bases, with 18 bases between. Looked up from germline, CDR1 is DFQATT and CDR2 is SNEGSKA (reference sequence). The CDR3 length is 14 residues. The CDR3 DNA reads as TGCAGTGCCCCCCGGGGTAGCGGAAGCTACGAGCAGTACTTC. Amino acid sequence: CSAPRGSGSYEQYF.

This clonotype was found a few times. This chain connects TRBV20-1 to TRBJ2-1, with 7 bases that match TRBD2. Germline CDR1 DFQATT, CDR2 SNEGSKA (reference sequence). After removal of 3 bases from V and 0 bases from J, the junction contained 2 bases not matched to a gene. The CDR3 contains 14 residues. In DNA, the CDR3 is TGCAGTGCTAGGCTAGCGGACTCCTACAATGAGCAGTTCTTC. As protein: CSARLADSYNEQFF.

In this sample, this clonotype turned up a few times. The rearrangement links TRBV6-4 to TRBJ2-2; D remains unclear. Germline loops: CDR1 MRHNA, CDR2 SNTAGT. V lost 2 bases and J 2 bases, leaving 9 bases between the germline ends. There are 15 residues in the CDR3. CDR3 amino acids: CASSDVGSNTGELFF. Here the CDR3 DNA reads TGTGCCAGCAGTGACGTGGGGTCCAACACCGGGGAGCTGTTTTTT.

This rearrangement joins TRBV5-1 to TRBJ1-2, with 7 positions matching TRBD1. The junction had 6 bases not matched to a gene; V was cut back by 2 bases and J by 2 bases. CDR3 size: 15 residues. In germline, CDR1 is SGHRS, CDR2 YFSETQ. The CDR3 bases are TGCGCCAGCAGCTTCACCCGGGACAGAAACTATGGCTACACCTTC. As protein: CASSFTRDRNYGYTF.

This clonotype was seen many times. The V and J genes are TRBV9 and TRBJ1-6, with D maybe TRBD1 (5 bases). V lost 3 bases and J 7 bases, leaving 14 bases between the germline ends. This CDR3 is built from 15 residues. Germline V gives CDR1 SGDLS, CDR2 YYNGEE. The CDR3 loop is CASSGGPALNSPLHF. CDR3 bases: TGTGCCAGCAGCGGGGGACCGGCGCTGAATTCACCCCTCCACTTT.

The chain links TRBV6-1 to TRBJ1-1; D perhaps matches TRBD1 (5 bases). The V gene lost 3 bases and the J gene lost 11 bases, with 16 bases spanning the gap. CDR1 and CDR2 (germline): MNHNS, SASEGT. The CDR3 sequence is 13 residues long. The CDR3 sequence is CASSEFGAQGAFF. In DNA, the CDR3 is TGTGCCAGCAGTGAGTTCGGGGCCCAAGGTGCTTTCTTT.

The rearrangement links TRBV7-2 to TRBJ2-1; D remains ambiguous. With 6 bases removed from V and 9 bases from J, the gap between germline ends came to 18 bases. The germline CDR1 and CDR2 sequences are SGHTA and FQGNSA. CDR3 length: 14 amino acids. CDR3 residues: CASRPWASYREQFF. CDR3 nucleotides: TGTGCCAGCAGACCTTGGGCGAGTTACCGTGAGCAGTTCTTC.

This clonotype was detected only a few times. The chain has TRBV27 and TRBJ2-5; no firm D call. Trimming took 5 bases from V and 7 from J, leaving 11 bases between them. This CDR3 has 12 amino acids. From germline, CDR1 is MNHEY and CDR2 SMNVEV (reference sequence). The CDR3 nucleotides are TGTGCCAGCAGTGCCCCCCCGGGGACCCAGTACTTC. Its protein is CASSAPPGTQYF.

Written as DNA, the CDR3 is TGTGCCAGCAGCGTCGAAGCGGGGGGAATCCAAGAGACCCAGTACTTC. It codes for CASSVEAGGIQETQYF. The chain carries TRBV9 and TRBJ2-5; 9 positions agree with TRBD2. CDR3 length: 16 amino acids. V lost 2 bases, J lost 1 base, and 6 bases stayed unmatched. CDR1 SGDLS and CDR2 YYNGEE come from the germline V gene.

This rearrangement joins TRBV6-2 or TRBV6-3 to TRBJ2-2; no definite D call. There are 13 residues in the CDR3. Germline assignment: CDR1 MNHEY and CDR2 SVGEGT. V was cut by 7 bases and J by 2 bases, with 8 bases left in between. CDR3 region: CASMGSNTGELFF. DNA for the CDR3: TGTGCCAGCATGGGGTCAAACACCGGGGAGCTGTTTTTT.

Only a few counts were recorded for this clonotype. CDR3 region: CAWSPPGGYNEQFF. The CDR3 coding sequence is TGTGCCTGGAGTCCCCCGGGGGGCTACAATGAGCAGTTCTTC. The chain has TRBV30 and TRBJ2-1; 7 positions match TRBD2. The V gene's germline CDR1 is GTSNPN and CDR2 SVGIG (reference sequence). With V trimmed by 2 bases and J by 3 bases, 4 bases remained unmatched. The CDR3 extends over 14 amino acids.

This clonotype was recorded a few times. This rearrangement joins TRBV15 to TRBJ1-5; D is uncertain. Germline values: CDR1 LNHNV, CDR2 YYDKDF (reference sequence). This CDR3 spans 13 amino acids. V was shortened by 8 bases and J by 1 base, with 9 bases between the two germline ends. The CDR3 is CATPSRSNQPQHF. The CDR3 region has the DNA TGTGCCACCCCAAGCCGGAGCAATCAGCCCCAGCATTTT.

This clonotype was counted only a few times. The chain has TRBV7-2 and TRBJ2-7; D is ambiguous. V gave up 0 bases and J gave up 1 base, with 7 bases separating them. The germline V gene has CDR1 SGHTA and CDR2 FQGNSA. This CDR3 is 14 amino acids long. CDR3 sequence: CASSLAVGSYEQYF. Written as DNA, the CDR3 is TGTGCCAGCAGCTTAGCGGTAGGATCCTACGAGCAGTACTTC.

This chain connects TRBV30 to TRBJ2-7; 8 bases are shared with TRBD2. This CDR3 comprises 17 residues. Unmatched junction bases numbered 10, after V lost 0 bases and J lost 0 bases. Germline loops: CDR1 GTSNPN, CDR2 SVGIG (reference sequence). Here the CDR3 reads CAWSVRLAGRSSYEQYF. Here the CDR3 DNA reads TGTGCCTGGAGTGTACGGCTAGCGGGTCGAAGCTCCTACGAGCAGTACTTC.

This clonotype turned up a few times. V usage is TRBV27 and J usage is TRBJ2-1; D ambiguous. Germline CDR1 and CDR2: MNHEY and SMNVEV (reference sequence). The CDR3 runs to 16 residues. With 2 bases removed from V and 3 bases from J, the gap between germline ends came to 14 bases. In DNA form, the CDR3 reads TGTGCCAGCAGTTTAGTTGCCCGGAATGACTACAATGAGCAGTTCTTC. Amino acid sequence: CASSLVARNDYNEQFF.

The chain joins TRBV5-1 to TRBJ2-1, with D tentatively TRBD1 or TRBD2 (5 bases each). Trimming removed 4 bases from V and 5 bases from J, with 31 bases in between. In germline, CDR1 is SGHRS, CDR2 YFSETQ. The CDR3 spans 20 residues. CDR3 region: CASSPRPLDSTGVLHNEQFF. The CDR3 nucleotides read TGCGCCAGCAGCCCCCGACCTCTTGACAGTACCGGGGTTCTACACAATGAGCAGTTCTTC.

This clonotype turned up a few times. V and J are TRBV11-2 and TRBJ1-2, with 7 bases lining up with TRBD1. The CDR3 runs to 14 residues. Germline trimming cut 7 bases from V and 3 bases from J; bases unmatched to any gene: 8. Germline CDR1 is SGHAT and CDR2 is FQNNGV. Here the CDR3 reads CASTGTATYYGYTF. DNA for the CDR3: TGTGCCAGCACTGGGACAGCGACATACTATGGCTACACCTTC. The complete variable domain, with remaining parts taken from reference TRBV11-2 and TRBJ1-2, reads EAGVAQSPRYKIIEKRQSVAFWCNPISGHATLYWYQQILGQGPKLLIQFQNNGVVDDSQLPKDRFSAERLKGVDSTLKIQPAKLEDSAVYLCASTGTATYYGYTFGSGTRLTVV.